The clone carrying this TCR beta chain was counted once. In the study's own analysis: Estimation of nucleated cell counts relied on the amplification of reference gene primers. TCRdb's table, derived via immunoSEQ multiplex PCR, lists solely in-frame clones and lacks some. From that table come the V and J calls and clone size; the DNA was used to work out D and trimming. The top ten clones hold around 1.5% of a sample with approximately 230,000 clones, approximately 86% of them seen once. The data were obtained in a study of blood T cell repertoires in COVID-19. On the study more broadly: Samples taken during acute and convalescent COVID-19 were collected in the United States, Italy and Spain. Nucleic acid was either cDNA or gDNA, and it came from T cells, B-cell-depleted T cells, or PBMCs.

The source of this sequence is a man older than 75 with acute or convalescent COVID-19. The sequenced material came from peripheral blood.

CDR3 protein: CASSLALAGSYNEQFF. The DNA of the CDR3 is TGTGCCAGCAGCCTGGCCCTAGCGGGCTCCTACAATGAGCAGTTCTTC. V is TRBV7-3 and J is TRBJ2-1, with 8 bases that match TRBD2. Germline lookup yields CDR1 SGHTA and CDR2 FQGTGA. V dropped 5 bases and J dropped 0; count of bases not matched to a gene: 6. The CDR3 length is 16 residues.